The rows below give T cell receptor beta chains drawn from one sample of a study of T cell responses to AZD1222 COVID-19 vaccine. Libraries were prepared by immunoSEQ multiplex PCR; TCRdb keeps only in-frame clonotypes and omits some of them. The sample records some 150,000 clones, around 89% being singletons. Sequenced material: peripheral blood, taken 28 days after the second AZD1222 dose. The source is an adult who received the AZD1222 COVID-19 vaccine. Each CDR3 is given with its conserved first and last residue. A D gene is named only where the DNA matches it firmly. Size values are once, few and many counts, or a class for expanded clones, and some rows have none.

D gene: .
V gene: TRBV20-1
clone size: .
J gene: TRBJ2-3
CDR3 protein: CSAALDTQYF
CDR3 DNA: TGCAGTGCTGCCTTAGATACGCAGTATTTT

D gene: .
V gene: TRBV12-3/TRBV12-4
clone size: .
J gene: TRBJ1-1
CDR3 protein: CASSPRENTEAFF
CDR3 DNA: TGTGCCAGCAGTCCCAGAGAGAACACTGAAGCTTTCTTT

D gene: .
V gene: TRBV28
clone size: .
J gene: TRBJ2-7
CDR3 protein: CASSLFKGGDRRRTIYEQYF
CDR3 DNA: TGTGCCAGCAGTTTATTTAAAGGGGGCGACCGCCGCCGGACTATATACGAGCAGTACTTC

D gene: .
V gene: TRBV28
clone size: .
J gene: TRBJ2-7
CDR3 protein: CASSSQGGTYEQYF
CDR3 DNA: TGTGCCAGCAGTTCGCAGGGGGGCACCTACGAGCAGTACTTC

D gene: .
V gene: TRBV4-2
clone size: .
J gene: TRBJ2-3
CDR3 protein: CASSQASYVPTDTQYF
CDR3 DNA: TGTGCCAGCAGCCAAGCTTCGTATGTGCCCACAGATACGCAGTATTTT

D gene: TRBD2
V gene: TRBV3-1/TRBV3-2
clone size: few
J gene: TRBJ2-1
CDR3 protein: CASSPPPKREGYNEQFF
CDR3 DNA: TGTGCCAGCAGCCCCCCTCCAAAGCGGGAGGGTTACAATGAGCAGTTCTTC

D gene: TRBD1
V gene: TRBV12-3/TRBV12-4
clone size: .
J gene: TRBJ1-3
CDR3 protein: CASSSGQGYTIYF
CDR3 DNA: TGTGCCAGCAGTTCGGGACAGGGTTACACCATATATTTT

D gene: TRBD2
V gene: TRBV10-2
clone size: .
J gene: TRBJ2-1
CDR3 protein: CASSPRGDEQFF
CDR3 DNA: TGCGCCAGCAGCCCTCGGGGGGACGAGCAGTTCTTC

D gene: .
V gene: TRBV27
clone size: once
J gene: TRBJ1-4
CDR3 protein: CASSRTIGGEKLFF
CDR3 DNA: TGTGCCAGCAGTCGGACCATCGGGGGGGAAAAACTGTTTTTT

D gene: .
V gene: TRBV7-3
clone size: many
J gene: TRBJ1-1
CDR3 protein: CASSLTAQGREEAFF
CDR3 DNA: TGTGCCAGCAGCTTAACGGCCCAGGGGAGGGAAGAAGCTTTCTTT

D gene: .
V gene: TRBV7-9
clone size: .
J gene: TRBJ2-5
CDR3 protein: CASSPPYTSQETQYF
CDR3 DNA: TGTGCCAGCAGCCCCCCTTATACTAGCCAAGAGACCCAGTACTTC

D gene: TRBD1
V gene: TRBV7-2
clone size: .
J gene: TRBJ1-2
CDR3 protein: CASSPGTGLGENYGYTF
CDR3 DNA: TGTGCCAGCAGCCCCGGGACAGGGCTCGGGGAAAACTATGGCTACACCTTC

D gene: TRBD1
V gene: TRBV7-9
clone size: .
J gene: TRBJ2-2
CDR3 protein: CASCYAGGRHTGELFF
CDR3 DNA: TGTGCCAGCTGCTACGCAGGGGGCCGGCACACCGGGGAGCTGTTTTTT

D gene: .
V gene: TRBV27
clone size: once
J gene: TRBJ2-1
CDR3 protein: CASSLQVNNEQFF
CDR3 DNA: TGTGCCAGCAGTTTACAGGTAAACAATGAGCAGTTCTTC